This TCR beta chain was identified in a study of cytomegalovirus exposure and HLA in healthy donors. In its sample, this clone was seen a few times. The antigen remains unidentified. Germline lookup yields CDR1 MNHEY and CDR2 SVGAGI. Trimming took 6 bases from V and 7 from J; bases not matched to a gene: 4. The CDR3 is 12 residues long. Healthy bone marrow donors made up the donor group. Points from the study as a whole: The availability of immune exposure information extended only to CMV serostatus. A later analysis found TCR association rates differed by HLA locus, highest for DRB1 and lowest for HLA-C. TCR beta chain V- and J-gene trimming was linked, in a later analysis, to a missense variant in DCLRE1C.

This PCR relied on a set of 60 Vbeta primers and 13 Jbeta primers. Measured with immunoSEQ multiplex PCR; TCRdb has only the in-frame clones, and not every one. This table holds roughly 130,000 clones, over 70% found once. The chain combines TRBV6-5 with TRBJ1-1, with 8 positions matching TRBD1. The sample taken for sequencing was PBMCs. The clonotype was recovered from a woman aged 55-70 years in good health and CMV-seropositive. CDR3 protein: CASSRTGIEAFF. The DNA for the CDR3 is TGTGCCAGCAGCCGGACAGGGATTGAAGCTTTCTTT.